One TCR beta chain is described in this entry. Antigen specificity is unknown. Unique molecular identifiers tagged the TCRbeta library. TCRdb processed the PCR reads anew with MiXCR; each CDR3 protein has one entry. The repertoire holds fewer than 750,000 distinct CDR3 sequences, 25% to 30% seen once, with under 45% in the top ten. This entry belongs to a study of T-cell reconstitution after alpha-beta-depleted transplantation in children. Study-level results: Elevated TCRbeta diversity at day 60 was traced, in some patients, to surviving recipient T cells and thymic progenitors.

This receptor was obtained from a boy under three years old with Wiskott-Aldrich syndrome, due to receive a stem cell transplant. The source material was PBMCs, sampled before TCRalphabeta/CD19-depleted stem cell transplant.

This CDR3 is CASSLVAGEQFF. CDR3 DNA sequence: TGCGCCAGCAGCTTGGTAGCAGGGGAGCAGTTCTTC. This sequence joins TRBV5-1 and TRBJ2-1, with D possibly being TRBD1 (5 bases). There are 12 residues in the CDR3. Trimming shortened V by 0 bases and J by 10 bases, and 8 bases separated the two germline ends. Germline V gene lookup returns CDR1 SGHRS and CDR2 YFSETQ.